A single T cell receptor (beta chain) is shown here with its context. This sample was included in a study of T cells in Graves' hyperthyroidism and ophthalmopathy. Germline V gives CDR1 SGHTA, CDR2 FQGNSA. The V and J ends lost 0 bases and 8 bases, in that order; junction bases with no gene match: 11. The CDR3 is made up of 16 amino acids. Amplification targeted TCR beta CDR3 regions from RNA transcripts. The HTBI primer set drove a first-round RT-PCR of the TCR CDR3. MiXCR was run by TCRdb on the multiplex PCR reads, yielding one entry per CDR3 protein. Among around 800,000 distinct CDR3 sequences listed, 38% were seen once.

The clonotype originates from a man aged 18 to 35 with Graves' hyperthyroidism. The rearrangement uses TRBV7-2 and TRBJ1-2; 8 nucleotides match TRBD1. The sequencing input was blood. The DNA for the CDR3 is TGTGCCAGCAGCTTAGCCTCGACAGGGGCAGGGTCGGGCTACACCTTC. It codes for CASSLASTGAGSGYTF.